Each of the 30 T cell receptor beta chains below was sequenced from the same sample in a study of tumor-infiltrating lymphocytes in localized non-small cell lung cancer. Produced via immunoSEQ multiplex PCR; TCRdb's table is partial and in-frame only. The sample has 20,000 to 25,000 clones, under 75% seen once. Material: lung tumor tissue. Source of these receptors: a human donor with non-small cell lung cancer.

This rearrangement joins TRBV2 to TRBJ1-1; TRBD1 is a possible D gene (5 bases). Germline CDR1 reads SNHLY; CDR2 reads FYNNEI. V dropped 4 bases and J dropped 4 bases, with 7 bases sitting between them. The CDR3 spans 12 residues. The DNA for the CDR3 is TGTGCCAGCAGTGCAGGGACCACTGAAGCTTTCTTT. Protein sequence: CASSAGTTEAFF. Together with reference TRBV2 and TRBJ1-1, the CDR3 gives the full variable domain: EPEVTQTPSHQVTQMGQEVILRCVPISNHLYFYWYRQILGQKVEFLVSFYNNEISEKSEIFDDQFSVERPDGSNFTLKIRSTKLEDSAMYFCASSAGTTEAFFGQGTRLTVV.

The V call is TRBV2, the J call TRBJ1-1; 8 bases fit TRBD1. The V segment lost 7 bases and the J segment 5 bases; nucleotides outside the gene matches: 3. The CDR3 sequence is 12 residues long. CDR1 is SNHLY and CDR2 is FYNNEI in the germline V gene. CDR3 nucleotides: TGTGCCAGCAAGAGGACAGGGACTGAAGCTTTCTTT. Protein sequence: CASKRTGTEAFF.

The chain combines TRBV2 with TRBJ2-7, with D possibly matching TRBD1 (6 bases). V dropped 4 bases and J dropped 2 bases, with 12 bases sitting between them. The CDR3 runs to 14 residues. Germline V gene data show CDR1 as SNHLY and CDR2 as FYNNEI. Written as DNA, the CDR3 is TGTGCCAGCAGTGTAGGGACACGGGCCTACGAGCAGTACTTC. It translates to CASSVGTRAYEQYF.

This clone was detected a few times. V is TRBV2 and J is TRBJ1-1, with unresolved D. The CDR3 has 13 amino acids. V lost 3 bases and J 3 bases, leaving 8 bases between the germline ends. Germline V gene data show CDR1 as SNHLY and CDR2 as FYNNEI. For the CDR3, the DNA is TGTGCCAGCAGTGATGTTGGCTACACTGAAGCTTTCTTT. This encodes CASSDVGYTEAFF.

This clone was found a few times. CDR3 amino acids: CASSLWNEQYF. CDR3 coding DNA: TGTGCCAGCAGCCTGTGGAACGAGCAGTACTTC. The V call is TRBV6-5, the J call TRBJ2-7; D gene unclear. V lost 6 bases and J 5 bases, leaving 8 bases between the germline ends. Looked up from germline, CDR1 is MNHEY and CDR2 is SVGAGI. The CDR3 extends over 11 amino acids.

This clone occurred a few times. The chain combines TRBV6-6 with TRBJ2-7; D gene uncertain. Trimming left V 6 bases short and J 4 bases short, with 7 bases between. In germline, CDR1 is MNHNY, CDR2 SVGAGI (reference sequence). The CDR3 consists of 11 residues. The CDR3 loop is CASRVTYEQYF. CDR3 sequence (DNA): TGTGCCAGCAGGGTCACTTACGAGCAGTACTTC.

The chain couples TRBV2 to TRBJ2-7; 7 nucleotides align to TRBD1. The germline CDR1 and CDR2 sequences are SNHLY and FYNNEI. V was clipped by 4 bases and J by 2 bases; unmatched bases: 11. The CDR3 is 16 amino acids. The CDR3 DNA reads TGTGCCAGCAGTGGGTCCCAGACAGGGATTCCCTACGAGCAGTACTTC. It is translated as CASSGSQTGIPYEQYF.

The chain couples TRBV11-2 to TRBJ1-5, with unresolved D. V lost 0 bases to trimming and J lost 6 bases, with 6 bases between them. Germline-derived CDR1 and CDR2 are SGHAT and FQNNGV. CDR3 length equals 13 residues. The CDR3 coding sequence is TGTGCCAGCAGCTTAGATTTGCGTCAGCCCCAGCATTTT. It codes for CASSLDLRQPQHF.

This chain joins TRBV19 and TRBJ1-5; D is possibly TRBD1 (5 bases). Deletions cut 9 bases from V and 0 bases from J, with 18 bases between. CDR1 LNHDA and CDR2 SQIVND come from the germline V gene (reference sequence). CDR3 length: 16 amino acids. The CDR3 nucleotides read TGTGCCAGCGTCCGGGACGGTGGATTTAGCAATCAGCCCCAGCATTTT. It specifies CASVRDGGFSNQPQHF.

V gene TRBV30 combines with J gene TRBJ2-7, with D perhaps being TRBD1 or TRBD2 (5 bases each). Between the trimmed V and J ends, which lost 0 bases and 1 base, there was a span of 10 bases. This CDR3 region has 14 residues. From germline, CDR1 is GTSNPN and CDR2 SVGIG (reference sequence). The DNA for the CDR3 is TGTGCCTGGAGTGTTGGGACCACATCCTACGAGCAGTACTTC. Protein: CAWSVGTTSYEQYF.

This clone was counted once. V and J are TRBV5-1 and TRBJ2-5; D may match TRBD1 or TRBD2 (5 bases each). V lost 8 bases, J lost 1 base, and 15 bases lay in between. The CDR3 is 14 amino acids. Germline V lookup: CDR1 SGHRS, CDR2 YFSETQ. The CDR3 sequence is CARDTGGPQETQYF. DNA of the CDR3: TGCGCCAGGGATACAGGCGGGCCCCAAGAGACCCAGTACTTC.

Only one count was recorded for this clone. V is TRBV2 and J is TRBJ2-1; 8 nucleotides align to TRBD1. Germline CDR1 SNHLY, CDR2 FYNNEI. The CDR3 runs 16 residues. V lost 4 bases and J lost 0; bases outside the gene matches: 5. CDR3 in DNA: TGTGCCAGCAGTGGGGGGACAGGTAGCTCCTACAATGAGCAGTTCTTC. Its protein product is CASSGGTGSSYNEQFF.

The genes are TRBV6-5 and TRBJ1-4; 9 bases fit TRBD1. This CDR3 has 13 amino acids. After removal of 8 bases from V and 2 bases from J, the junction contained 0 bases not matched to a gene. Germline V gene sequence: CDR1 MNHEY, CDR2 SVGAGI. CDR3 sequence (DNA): TGTGCCAGCGGACAGGGGACTAATGAAAAACTGTTTTTT. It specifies CASGQGTNEKLFF.

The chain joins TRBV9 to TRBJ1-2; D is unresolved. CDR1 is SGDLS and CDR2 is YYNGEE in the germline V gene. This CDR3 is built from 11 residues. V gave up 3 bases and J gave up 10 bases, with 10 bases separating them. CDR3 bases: TGTGCCAGCAGCGCCCTGGCGGTCTACACCTTC. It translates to CASSALAVYTF.

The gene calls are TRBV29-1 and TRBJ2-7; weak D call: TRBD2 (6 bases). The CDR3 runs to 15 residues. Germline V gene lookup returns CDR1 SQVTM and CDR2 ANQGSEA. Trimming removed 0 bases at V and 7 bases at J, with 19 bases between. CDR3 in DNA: TGCAGCGTTGAAGACTCCGGGACGGTCGCGGGGGAGCAGTACTTC. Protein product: CSVEDSGTVAGEQYF.

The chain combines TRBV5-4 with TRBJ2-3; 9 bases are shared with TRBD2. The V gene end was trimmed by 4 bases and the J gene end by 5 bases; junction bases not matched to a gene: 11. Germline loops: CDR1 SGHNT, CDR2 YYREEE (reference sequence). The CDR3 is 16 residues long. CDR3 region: CASSRWVAGVKDTQYF. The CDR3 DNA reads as TGTGCCAGCAGCCGCTGGGTAGCGGGAGTTAAAGATACGCAGTATTTT.

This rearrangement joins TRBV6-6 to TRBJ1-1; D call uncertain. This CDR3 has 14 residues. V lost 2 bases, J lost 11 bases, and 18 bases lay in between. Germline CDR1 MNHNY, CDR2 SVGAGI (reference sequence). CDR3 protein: CASSYRVSLVGAFF. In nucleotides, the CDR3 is TGTGCCAGCAGTTACAGGGTCTCCTTAGTTGGGGCTTTCTTT.

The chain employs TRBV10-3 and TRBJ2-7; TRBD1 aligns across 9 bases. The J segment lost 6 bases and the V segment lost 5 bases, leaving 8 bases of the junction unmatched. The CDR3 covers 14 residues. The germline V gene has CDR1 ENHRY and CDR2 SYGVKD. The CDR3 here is CAISSGTGSREQYF. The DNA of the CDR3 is TGTGCCATCAGTTCCGGGACAGGGTCGCGCGAGCAGTACTTC.

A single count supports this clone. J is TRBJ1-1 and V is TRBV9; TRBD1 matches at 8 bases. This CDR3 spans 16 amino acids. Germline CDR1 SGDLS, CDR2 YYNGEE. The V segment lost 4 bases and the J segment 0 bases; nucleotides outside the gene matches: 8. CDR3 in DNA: TGTGCCAGCAGCCCCTGGACAGGGCCGGTGAACACTGAAGCTTTCTTT. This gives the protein CASSPWTGPVNTEAFF.

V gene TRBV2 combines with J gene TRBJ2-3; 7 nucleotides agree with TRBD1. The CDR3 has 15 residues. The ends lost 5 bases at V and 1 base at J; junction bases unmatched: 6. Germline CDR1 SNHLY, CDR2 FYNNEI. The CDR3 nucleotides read TGTGCCAGCAGTTCCCGGGACAGCCGCACAGATACGCAGTATTTT. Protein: CASSSRDSRTDTQYF.

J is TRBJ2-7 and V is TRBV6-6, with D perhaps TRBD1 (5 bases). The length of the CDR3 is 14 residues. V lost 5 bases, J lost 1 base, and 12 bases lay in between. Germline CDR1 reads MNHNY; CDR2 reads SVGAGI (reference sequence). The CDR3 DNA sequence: TGTGCCAGCAGTCCGGACAATGCGTCCTACGAGCAGTACTTC. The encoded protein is CASSPDNASYEQYF.

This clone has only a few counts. CDR3 region: CAGGGATNEKLFF. The CDR3 bases are TGTGCCGGCGGCGGTGCAACTAATGAAAAACTGTTTTTT. This rearrangement joins TRBV7-2 to TRBJ1-4; no reliable D call. The germline CDR1 and CDR2 sequences are SGHTA and FQGNSA. CDR3 length equals 13 residues. V was pared by 11 bases and J by 0 bases, with 10 bases between.

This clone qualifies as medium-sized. CDR3 sequence reads: CASSASSYNEQFF. The CDR3 DNA reads TGTGCCAGCAGCGCCTCCTCCTACAATGAGCAGTTCTTC. J is TRBJ2-1 and V is TRBV9; D gene uncertain. Germline values: CDR1 SGDLS, CDR2 YYNGEE. The CDR3 sequence is 13 residues long. V lost 3 bases and J lost 0, with 4 bases in between.

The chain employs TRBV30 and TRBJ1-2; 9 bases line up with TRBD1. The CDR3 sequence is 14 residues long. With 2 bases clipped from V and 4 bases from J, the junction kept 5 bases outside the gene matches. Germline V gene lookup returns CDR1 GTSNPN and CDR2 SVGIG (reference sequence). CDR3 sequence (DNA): TGTGCCTGGAGTCGGGACAGGGTCAGCTATGGCTACACCTTC. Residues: CAWSRDRVSYGYTF. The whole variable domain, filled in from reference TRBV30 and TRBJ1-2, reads SQTIHQWPATLVQPVGSPLSLECTVEGTSNPNLYWYRQAAGRGLQLLFYSVGIGQISSEVPQNLSASRPQDRQFILSSKKLLLSDSGFYLCAWSRDRVSYGYTFGSGTRLTVV.

The CDR3 bases are TGTGCCAGCAGCTTGGAGGACACAGATACGCAGTATTTT. This gives the protein CASSLEDTDTQYF. The chain combines TRBV5-5 with TRBJ2-3, with D unclear. The CDR3 covers 13 residues. Trimming left V 0 bases short and J 2 bases short, with 4 bases between. Per the germline V gene, CDR1 is SGHKS and CDR2 is YYEKEE (reference sequence).

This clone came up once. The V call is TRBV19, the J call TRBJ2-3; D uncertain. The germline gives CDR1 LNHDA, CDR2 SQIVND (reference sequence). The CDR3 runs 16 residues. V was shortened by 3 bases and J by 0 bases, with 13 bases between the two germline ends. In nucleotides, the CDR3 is TGTGCCAGTAGTATGGGCGGAGTCACTAGCACAGATACGCAGTATTTT. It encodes CASSMGGVTSTDTQYF.

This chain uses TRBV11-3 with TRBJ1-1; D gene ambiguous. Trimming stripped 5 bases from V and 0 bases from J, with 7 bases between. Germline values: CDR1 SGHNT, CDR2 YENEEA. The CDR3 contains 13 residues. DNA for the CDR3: TGTGCCAGCAGCGCCGACCTGAACACTGAAGCTTTCTTT. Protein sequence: CASSADLNTEAFF.

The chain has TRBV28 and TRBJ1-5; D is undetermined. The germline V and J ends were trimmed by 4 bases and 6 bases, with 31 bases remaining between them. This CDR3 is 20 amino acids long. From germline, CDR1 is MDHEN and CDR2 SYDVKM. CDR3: CASSSTESFKVWVSTQPQHF. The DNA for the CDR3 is TGTGCCAGCAGTTCAACCGAGTCGTTTAAGGTGTGGGTATCAACTCAGCCCCAGCATTTT. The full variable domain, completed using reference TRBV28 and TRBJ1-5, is DVKVTQSSRYLVKRTGEKVFLECVQDMDHENMFWYRQDPGLGLRLIYFSYDVKMKEKGDIPEGYSVSREKKERFSLILESASTNQTSMYLCASSSTESFKVWVSTQPQHFGDGTRLSIL.

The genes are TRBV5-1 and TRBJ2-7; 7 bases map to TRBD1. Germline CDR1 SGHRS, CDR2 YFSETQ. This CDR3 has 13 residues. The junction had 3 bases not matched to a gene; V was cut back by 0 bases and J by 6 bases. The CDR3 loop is CASSLASGGEQYF. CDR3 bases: TGCGCCAGCAGCTTGGCGTCAGGGGGCGAGCAGTACTTC.

This CDR3 is CASSDWTDNQPQHF. The CDR3 region has the DNA TGTGCCAGCAGTGATTGGACAGACAATCAGCCCCAGCATTTT. The chain joins TRBV2 to TRBJ1-5; weak D call: TRBD1 (6 bases). CDR1 is SNHLY, CDR2 FYNNEI, per germline. V dropped 3 bases and J dropped 3 bases, with 9 bases sitting between them. CDR3 length: 14 amino acids. The full variable domain, rest sourced from reference TRBV2 and TRBJ1-5, is EPEVTQTPSHQVTQMGQEVILRCVPISNHLYFYWYRQILGQKVEFLVSFYNNEISEKSEIFDDQFSVERPDGSNFTLKIRSTKLEDSAMYFCASSDWTDNQPQHFGDGTRLSIL.